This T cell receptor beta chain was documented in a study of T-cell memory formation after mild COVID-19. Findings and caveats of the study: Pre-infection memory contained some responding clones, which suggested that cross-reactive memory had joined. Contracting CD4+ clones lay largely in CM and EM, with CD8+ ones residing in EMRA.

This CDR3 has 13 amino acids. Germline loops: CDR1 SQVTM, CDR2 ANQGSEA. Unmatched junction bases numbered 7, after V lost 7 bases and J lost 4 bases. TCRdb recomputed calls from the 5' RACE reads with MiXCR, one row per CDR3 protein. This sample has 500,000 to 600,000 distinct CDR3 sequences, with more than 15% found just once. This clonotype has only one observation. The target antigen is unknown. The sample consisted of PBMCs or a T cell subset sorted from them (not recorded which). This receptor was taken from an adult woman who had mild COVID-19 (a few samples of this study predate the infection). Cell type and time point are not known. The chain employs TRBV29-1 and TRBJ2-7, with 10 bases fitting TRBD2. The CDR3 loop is CSGRTSGGYEQYF. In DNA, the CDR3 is TGCAGCGGGAGGACTAGCGGCGGGTACGAGCAGTACTTC.